This T cell receptor beta chain was sequenced in a study of beta chain features in type 1 diabetes. V shed 6 bases, J shed 1 base, and the junction held 8 bases outside the gene matches. The CDR3 contains 16 residues. Study conclusions and caveats: Any HLA type influence on TCRB rearrangement was left unresolved here. Sequencing the cDNA could make cells with high TCR expression show up more than they should.

This clone was found a few times. Its antigen is not identified. Expressed TCRB transcripts were sequenced because the entire RNA isolate underwent reverse transcription. An average about 3.8 million reads came from naive, central memory and regulatory T cell samples. Some clones are missing from TCRdb's copy, which holds only in-frame ones; the method was immunoSEQ multiplex PCR. The table shows hundreds of thousands of clones, with over 11% occurring only once. The sample consisted of naive CD4+ T cells from blood. The chain carries TRBV6-7 and TRBJ1-5; TRBD1 matches 8 bases. TRBV6-7 is annotated as an ORF whose role is uncertain. The TCR comes from a man between 25 and 39 years old in good health. CDR3 sequence reads: CASSCGQGRSNQPQHF. In DNA form, the CDR3 reads TGTGCCAGCAGCTGTGGACAGGGCCGAAGCAATCAGCCCCAGCATTTT.